This T cell receptor beta chain was observed in a study of post-analysis software for immune sequencing data. Overall study: The cohort encompassed relapsing-remitting, secondary progressive and progressive-relapsing multiple sclerosis disease courses. Study findings and constraints: Five or six TRBV segments were significantly more frequent in patients than in controls. TRBV5-6, TRBV5-1 and TRBV20-1 were among these segments.

This clonotype has more than one count but fewer than ten. The antigen is unknown. Unique molecular identifiers tagged the TCR beta cDNA libraries. The yield from about 1 to 10 million T cells was 500,000 or so cDNA molecules in total. TCRdb used MiXCR to reprocess the PCR reads, holding one entry per CDR3 protein. The sample lists about 540,000 distinct CDR3 sequences; approximately 31% were seen once. The CDR3 consists of 14 residues. Per germline, CDR1 SEHNR and CDR2 FQNEAQ (reference sequence). The receptor was derived from a girl between 2 and 17 years old with multiple sclerosis. The V gene is TRBV7-9, the J gene TRBJ2-5; D remains ambiguous. The end of the DNA is better explained by TRBJ2-7, so the J call may be wrong. Material: blood. The CDR3 sequence is CASSLAIRAYEQYF. The DNA of the CDR3 is TGTGCCAGCAGCTTAGCGATTCGGGCCTACGAGCAGTACTTC.